This T cell receptor beta chain comes out of a study of PD-1 blockade in classical Hodgkin lymphoma. Overall study findings and caveats: Excluded were patients who started nivolumab under 1 year after ASCT, a group that had lower diversity.

No patient escaped relapse after autologous stem cell transplantation, and brentuximab vedotin exposure varied. The V and J ends lost 2 bases and 6 bases respectively, with 11 bases between them. The germline gives CDR1 SEHNR, CDR2 FQNEAQ (reference sequence). The CDR3 consists of 13 residues. The table came from immunoSEQ multiplex PCR; TCRdb's copy has only in-frame clones and leaves some out. This table holds about 46,000 clones, around 70% found once. To note about this clone: Its antigen is not identified.

Sequencing used peripheral blood mononuclear cells (PBMCs), obtained at baseline. This chain connects TRBV7-9 to TRBJ2-7; D gene ambiguous. This sequence was found in a human donor with classical Hodgkin lymphoma. CDR3: CASSLNGYGEQYF. In DNA form, the CDR3 reads TGTGCCAGCAGCTTAAACGGGTATGGCGAGCAGTACTTC.